The following is a T cell receptor (beta chain) sequence with its context. The CDR3 extends over 15 amino acids. From germline, CDR1 is MGHRA and CDR2 YSYEKL. The ends lost 4 bases at V and 8 bases at J; junction bases unmatched: 9. This record belongs to a study of T cells in Graves' hyperthyroidism and ophthalmopathy. Researchers took RNA transcripts and amplified the TCR beta CDR3 regions from them. Using the HTBI primer set, a first-round RT-PCR was run on the TCR CDR3. TCRdb ran MiXCR on the multiplex PCR reads and lists one entry per CDR3 protein. The sample contains hundreds of thousands of distinct CDR3 sequences, roughly 21% of which appear only once. At least 3 on the Clinical Activity Score was recorded for ophthalmopathy patients, who also had NOSPECS grade at least 4 and duration under 3 months. Investigators excluded patients with uncontrolled infection, other autoimmune disease, pregnancy or lactation. Diagnoses used clinical symptoms, serum thyroxine and TRAb, thyroid ultrasound and orbital computed tomography. Fresh peripheral blood, 10 ml, was the source of the PBMCs.

The chain uses TRBV4-1 and TRBJ2-1, with TRBD1 identical over 9 bases. This clonotype was sampled from a man aged 40-50 years with Graves' ophthalmopathy. Sequencing was performed on blood. The DNA of the CDR3 is TGCGCCAGCAGCCCCCGGACAGGGGTTCGCCATGAGCAGTTCTTC. It encodes CASSPRTGVRHEQFF.